The TCR beta chain under discussion was sequenced for a study of blood T cell repertoires in COVID-19. Study-level information: In each case, the material was cDNA or gDNA derived from T cells, B-cell-depleted T cells, or PBMCs.

This CDR3 contains 14 residues. The V gene end was trimmed by 4 bases and the J gene end by 7 bases; junction bases not matched to a gene: 5. Germline V CDR1 and CDR2: LGHDT, YNNKEL (reference sequence). Authors' processing steps: Estimates of nucleated cell counts were drawn from the amplification of reference gene primers. Some clones are missing from TCRdb's copy, which holds only in-frame ones; the method was immunoSEQ multiplex PCR. The DNA was the basis for D and trimming; V, J and clone size are from that table. This sample has around 160,000 clones; 87% occur once, and the top ten carry about 4%.

The sequence derives from a woman aged 40-49 years who had been exposed to COVID-19. The genes are TRBV3-1 (or the pseudogene TRBV3-2) and TRBJ1-5; 9 nucleotides align to TRBD1. Sequenced: PBMCs or T cells enriched from blood (not recorded which). The CDR3 DNA sequence: TGTGCCAGCAGCCCCGGGACAGGGCGGCAGCCCCAGCATTTT. Its translation: CASSPGTGRQPQHF.